This T cell receptor (beta chain) emerged from a study of cytomegalovirus exposure and HLA in healthy donors. Study-wide results and limits: A later analysis linked 15,000 to 20,000 TCR beta sequences to HLA alleles at 0.05 false discovery rate.

V was clipped by 5 bases and J by 4 bases; unmatched bases: 6. Germline V gives CDR1 GTSNPN, CDR2 SVGIG (reference sequence). The CDR3 sequence is 13 residues long. Primers for the PCR totalled 60 Vbeta and 13 Jbeta. Libraries were prepared by immunoSEQ multiplex PCR; TCRdb keeps only in-frame clonotypes and omits some of them. The sample carries 170,000 or so clones, approximately 81% recorded once. As for this clone: Its antigen is unknown.

As for the donors, each was a healthy bone marrow donor. The genes are TRBV30 and TRBJ1-2, with TRBD1 identical over 8 bases. Sequencing was carried out using PBMCs. The TCR comes from a woman aged 25 to 39 in good health and CMV-seronegative. The CDR3 protein is CAWARQGFYGYTF. DNA for the CDR3: TGTGCCTGGGCCAGACAGGGGTTCTATGGCTACACCTTC.